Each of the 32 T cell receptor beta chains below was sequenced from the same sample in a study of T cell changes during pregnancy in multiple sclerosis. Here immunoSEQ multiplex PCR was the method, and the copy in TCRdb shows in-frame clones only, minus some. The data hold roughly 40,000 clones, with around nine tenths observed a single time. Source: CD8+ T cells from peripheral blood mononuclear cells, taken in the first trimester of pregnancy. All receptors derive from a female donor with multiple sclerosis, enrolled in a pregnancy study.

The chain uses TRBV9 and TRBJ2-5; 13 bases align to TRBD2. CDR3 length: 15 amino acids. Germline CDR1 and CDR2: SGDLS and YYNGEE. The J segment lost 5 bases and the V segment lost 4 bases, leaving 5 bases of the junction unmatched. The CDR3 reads CASSWGTSGVETQYF. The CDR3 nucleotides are TGTGCCAGCAGCTGGGGGACTAGCGGGGTGGAGACCCAGTACTTC. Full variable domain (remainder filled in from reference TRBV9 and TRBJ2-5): DSGVTQTPKHLITATGQRVTLRCSPRSGDLSVYWYQQSLDQGLQFLIQYYNGEERAKGNILERFSAQQFPDLHSELNLSSLELGDSALYFCASSWGTSGVETQYFGPGTRLLVL.

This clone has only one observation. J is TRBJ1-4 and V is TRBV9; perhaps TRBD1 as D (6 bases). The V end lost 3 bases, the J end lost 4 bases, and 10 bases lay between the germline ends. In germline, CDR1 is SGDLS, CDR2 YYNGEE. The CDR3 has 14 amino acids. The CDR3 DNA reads TGTGCCAGCAGCGCACAGGGCTTTAATGAAAAACTGTTTTTT. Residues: CASSAQGFNEKLFF.

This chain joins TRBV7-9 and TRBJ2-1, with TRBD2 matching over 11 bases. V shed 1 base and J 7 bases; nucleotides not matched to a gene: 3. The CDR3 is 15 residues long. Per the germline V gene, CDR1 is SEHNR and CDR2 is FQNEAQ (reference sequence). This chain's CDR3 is CASSLGASGGNEQFF. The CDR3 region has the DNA TGTGCCAGCAGCTTAGGTGCTAGCGGGGGGAATGAGCAGTTCTTC.

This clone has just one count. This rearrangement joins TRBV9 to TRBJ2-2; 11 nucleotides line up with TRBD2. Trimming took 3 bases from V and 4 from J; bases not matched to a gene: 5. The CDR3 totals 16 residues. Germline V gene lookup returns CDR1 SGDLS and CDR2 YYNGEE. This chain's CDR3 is CASSATSGGVTGELFF. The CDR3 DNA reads TGTGCCAGCAGCGCAACTAGCGGGGGAGTCACCGGGGAGCTGTTTTTT.

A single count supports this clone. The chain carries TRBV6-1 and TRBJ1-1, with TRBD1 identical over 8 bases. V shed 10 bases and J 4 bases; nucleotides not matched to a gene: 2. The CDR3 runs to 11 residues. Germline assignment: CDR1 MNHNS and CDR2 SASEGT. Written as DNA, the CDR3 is TGTGCCATCCAGGGGGCCACTGAAGCTTTCTTT. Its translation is CAIQGATEAFF.

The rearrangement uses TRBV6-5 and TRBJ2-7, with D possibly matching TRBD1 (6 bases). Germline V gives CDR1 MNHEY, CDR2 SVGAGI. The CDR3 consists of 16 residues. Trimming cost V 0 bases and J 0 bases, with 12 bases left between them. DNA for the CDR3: TGTGCCAGCAGTTACTCGAAGGACAGACCCTCCTACGAGCAGTACTTC. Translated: CASSYSKDRPSYEQYF.

CDR3 nucleotides: TGTGCCAGCAGCGTAGATCGGGACAGGGCATACAATGAGCAGTTCTTC. The encoded protein is CASSVDRDRAYNEQFF. V gene TRBV9 combines with J gene TRBJ2-1, with 9 nucleotides matching TRBD1. The CDR3 is 16 amino acids. Germline V gene lookup returns CDR1 SGDLS and CDR2 YYNGEE. V shed 0 bases and J 4 bases; nucleotides not matched to a gene: 5.

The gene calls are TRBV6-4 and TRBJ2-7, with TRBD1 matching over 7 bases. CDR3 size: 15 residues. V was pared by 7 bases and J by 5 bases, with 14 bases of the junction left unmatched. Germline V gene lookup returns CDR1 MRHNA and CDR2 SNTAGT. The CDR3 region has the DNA TGTGCCAGCATCCCGGGGACAGCACCCTATGACGAGCAGTACTTC. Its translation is CASIPGTAPYDEQYF.

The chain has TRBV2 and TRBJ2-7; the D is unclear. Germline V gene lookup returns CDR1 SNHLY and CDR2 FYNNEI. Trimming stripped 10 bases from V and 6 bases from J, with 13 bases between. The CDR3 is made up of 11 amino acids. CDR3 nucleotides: TGTGCCATCGAGGTGCGGAGCGAGCAGTACTTC. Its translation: CAIEVRSEQYF.

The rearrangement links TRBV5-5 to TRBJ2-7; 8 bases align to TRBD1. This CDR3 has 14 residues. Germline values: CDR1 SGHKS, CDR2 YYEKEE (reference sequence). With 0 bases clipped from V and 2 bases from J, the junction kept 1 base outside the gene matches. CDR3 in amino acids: CASSLAQGAYEQYF. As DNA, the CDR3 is TGTGCCAGCAGCTTGGCACAGGGGGCCTACGAGCAGTACTTC. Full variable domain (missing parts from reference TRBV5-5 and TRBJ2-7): DAGVTQSPTHLIKTRGQQVTLRCSPISGHKSVSWYQQVLGQGPQFIFQYYEKEERGRGNFPDRFSARQFPNYSSELNVNALLLGDSALYLCASSLAQGAYEQYFGPGTRLTVT.

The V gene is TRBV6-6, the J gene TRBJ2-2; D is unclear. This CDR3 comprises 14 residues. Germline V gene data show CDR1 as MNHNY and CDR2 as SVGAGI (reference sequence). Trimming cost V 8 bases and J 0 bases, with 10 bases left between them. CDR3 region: CASLAAANTGELFF. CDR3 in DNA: TGTGCCAGCCTGGCCGCGGCGAACACCGGGGAGCTGTTTTTT.

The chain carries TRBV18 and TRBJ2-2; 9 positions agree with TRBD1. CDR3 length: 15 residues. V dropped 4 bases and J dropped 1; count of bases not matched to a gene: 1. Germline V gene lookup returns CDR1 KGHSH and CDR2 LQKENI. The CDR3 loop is CASSRGQGNTGELFF. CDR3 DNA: TGTGCCAGCTCACGGGGACAGGGGAACACCGGGGAGCTGTTTTTT.

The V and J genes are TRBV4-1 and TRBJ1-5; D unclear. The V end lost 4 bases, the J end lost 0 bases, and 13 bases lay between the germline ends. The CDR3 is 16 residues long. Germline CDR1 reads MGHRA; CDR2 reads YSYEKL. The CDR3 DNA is TGCGCCAGCAGCCCCAGATACCCCGATAGCAATCAGCCCCAGCATTTT. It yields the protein CASSPRYPDSNQPQHF.

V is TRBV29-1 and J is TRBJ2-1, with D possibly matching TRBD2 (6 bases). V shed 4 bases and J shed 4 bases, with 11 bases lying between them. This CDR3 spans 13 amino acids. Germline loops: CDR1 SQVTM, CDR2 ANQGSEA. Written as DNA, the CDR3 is TGCAGCGTTGGTCCTGGGGGGTACAATGAGCAGTTCTTC. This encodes CSVGPGGYNEQFF.

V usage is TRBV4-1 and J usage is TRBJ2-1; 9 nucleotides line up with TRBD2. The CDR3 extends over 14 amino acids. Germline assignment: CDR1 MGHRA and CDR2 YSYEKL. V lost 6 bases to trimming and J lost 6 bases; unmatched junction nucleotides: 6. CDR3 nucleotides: TGCGCCAGCAGTCAGCGGGGGGCCCGCAATGAGCAGTTCTTC. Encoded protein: CASSQRGARNEQFF.

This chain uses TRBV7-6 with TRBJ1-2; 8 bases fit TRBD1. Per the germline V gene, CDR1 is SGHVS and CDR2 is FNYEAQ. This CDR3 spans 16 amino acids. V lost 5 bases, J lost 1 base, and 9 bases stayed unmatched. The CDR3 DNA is TGTGCCAGCAGCGCATATACAGGGGGAGGTAACTATGGCTACACCTTC. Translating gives CASSAYTGGGNYGYTF.

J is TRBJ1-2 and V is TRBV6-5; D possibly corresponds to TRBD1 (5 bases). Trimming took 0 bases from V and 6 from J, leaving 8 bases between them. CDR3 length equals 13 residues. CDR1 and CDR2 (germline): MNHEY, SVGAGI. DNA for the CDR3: TGTGCCAGCAGTTACTCGGCCAGGGATGGCTACACCTTC. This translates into CASSYSARDGYTF.

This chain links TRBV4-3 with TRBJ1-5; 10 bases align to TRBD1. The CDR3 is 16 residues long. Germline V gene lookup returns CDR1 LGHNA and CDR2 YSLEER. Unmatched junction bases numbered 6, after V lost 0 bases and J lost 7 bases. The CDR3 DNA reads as TGCGCCAGCAGCCAAGAAGGGACAGGGGCAAGGCAGCCCCAGCATTTT. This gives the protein CASSQEGTGARQPQHF.

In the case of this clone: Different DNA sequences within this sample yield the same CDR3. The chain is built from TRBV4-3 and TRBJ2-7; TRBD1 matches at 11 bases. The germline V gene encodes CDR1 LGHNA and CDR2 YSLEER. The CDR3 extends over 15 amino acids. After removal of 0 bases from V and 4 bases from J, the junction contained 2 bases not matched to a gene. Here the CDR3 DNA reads TGCGCCAGCAGCCAAGACGGACAGGGGGCTTACGAGCAGTACTTC. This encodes CASSQDGQGAYEQYF.

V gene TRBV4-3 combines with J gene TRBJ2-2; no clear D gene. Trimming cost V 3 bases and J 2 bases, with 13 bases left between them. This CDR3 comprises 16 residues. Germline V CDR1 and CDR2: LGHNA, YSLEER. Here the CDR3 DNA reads TGCGCCAGCAGCCAGAGGAGAGGATTTAACACCGGGGAGCTGTTTTTT. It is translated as CASSQRRGFNTGELFF.

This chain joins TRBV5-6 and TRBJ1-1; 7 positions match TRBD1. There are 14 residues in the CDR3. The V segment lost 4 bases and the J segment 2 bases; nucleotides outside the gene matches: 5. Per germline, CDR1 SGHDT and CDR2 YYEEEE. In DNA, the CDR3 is TGTGCCAGCAGCCACGGGACAGTTAACACTGAAGCTTTCTTT. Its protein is CASSHGTVNTEAFF.

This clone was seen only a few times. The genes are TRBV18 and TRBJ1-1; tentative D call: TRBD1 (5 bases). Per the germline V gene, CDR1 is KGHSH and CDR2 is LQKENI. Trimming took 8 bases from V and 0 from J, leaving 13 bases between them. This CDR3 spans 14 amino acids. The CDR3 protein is CASGTLDLNTEAFF. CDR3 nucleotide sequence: TGTGCCAGCGGGACTCTCGACTTGAACACTGAAGCTTTCTTT.

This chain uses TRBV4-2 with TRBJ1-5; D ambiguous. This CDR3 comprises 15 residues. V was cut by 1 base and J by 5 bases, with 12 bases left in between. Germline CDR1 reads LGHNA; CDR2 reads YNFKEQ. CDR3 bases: TGTGCCAGCAGCCAAGGGCCCGGGGATTATCAGCCCCAGCATTTT. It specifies CASSQGPGDYQPQHF.

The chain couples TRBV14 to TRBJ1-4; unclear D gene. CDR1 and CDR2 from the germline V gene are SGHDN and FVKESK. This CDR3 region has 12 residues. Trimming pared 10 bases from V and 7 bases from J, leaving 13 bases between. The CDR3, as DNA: TGTGCCACCTCGTCTGAGGGTGAAAAACTGTTTTTT. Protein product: CATSSEGEKLFF.

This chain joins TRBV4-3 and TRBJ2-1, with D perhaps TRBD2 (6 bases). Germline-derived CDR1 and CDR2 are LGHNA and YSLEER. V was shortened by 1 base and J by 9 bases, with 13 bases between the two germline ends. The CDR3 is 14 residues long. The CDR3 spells CASSQGLASGEQFF. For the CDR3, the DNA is TGCGCCAGCAGCCAAGGTCTAGCGTCGGGTGAGCAGTTCTTC.

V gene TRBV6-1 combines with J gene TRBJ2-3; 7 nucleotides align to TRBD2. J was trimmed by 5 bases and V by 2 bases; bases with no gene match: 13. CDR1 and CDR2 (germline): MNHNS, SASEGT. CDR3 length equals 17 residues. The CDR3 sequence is CASSEISWAGRGDTQYF. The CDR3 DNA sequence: TGTGCCAGCAGTGAAATCAGCTGGGCAGGGAGGGGAGATACGCAGTATTTT.

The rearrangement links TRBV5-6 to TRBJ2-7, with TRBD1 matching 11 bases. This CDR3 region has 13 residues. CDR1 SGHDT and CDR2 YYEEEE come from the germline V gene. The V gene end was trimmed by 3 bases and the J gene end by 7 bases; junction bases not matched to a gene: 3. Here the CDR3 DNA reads TGTGCCAGCAGCTATGGGACAGGGGGAGAGCAGTACTTC. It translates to CASSYGTGGEQYF.

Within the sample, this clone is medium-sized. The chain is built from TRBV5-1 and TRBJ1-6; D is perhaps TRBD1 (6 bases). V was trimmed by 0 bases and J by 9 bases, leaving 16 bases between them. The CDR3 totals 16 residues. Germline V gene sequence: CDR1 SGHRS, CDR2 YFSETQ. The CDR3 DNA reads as TGCGCCAGCAGCTTGGTGGTTGTAGGGGGGGCTTCACCCCTCCACTTT. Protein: CASSLVVVGGASPLHF. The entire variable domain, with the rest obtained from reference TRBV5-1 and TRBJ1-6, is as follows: KAGVTQTPRYLIKTRGQQVTLSCSPISGHRSVSWYQQTPGQGLQFLFEYFSETQRNKGNFPGRFSGRQFSNSRSEMNVSTLELGDSALYLCASSLVVVGGASPLHFGNGTRLTVT.

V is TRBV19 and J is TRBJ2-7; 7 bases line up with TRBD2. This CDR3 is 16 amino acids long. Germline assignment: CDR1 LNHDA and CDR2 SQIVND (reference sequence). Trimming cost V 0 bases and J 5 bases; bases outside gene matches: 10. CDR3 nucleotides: TGTGCCAGTAGTATAGATGGCACGGCCGGGAGGAACGAGCAGTACTTC. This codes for CASSIDGTAGRNEQYF.

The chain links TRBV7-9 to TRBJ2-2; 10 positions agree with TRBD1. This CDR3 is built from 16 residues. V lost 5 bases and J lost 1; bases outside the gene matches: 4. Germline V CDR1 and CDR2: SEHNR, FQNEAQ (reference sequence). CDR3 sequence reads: CASSAGTGENTGELFF. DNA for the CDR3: TGTGCCAGCAGCGCCGGGACAGGGGAGAACACCGGGGAGCTGTTTTTT.

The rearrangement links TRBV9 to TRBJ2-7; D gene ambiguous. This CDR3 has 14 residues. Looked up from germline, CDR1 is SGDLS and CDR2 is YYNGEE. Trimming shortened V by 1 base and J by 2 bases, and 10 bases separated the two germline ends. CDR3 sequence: CASSVFGDTYEQYF. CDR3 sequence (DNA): TGTGCCAGCAGCGTATTTGGAGATACCTACGAGCAGTACTTC.

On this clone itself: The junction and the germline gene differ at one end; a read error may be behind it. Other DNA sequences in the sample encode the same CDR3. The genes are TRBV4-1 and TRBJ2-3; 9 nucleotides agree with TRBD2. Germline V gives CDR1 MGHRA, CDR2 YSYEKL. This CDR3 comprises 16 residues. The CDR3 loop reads CASSQGLAGLTDTQYF. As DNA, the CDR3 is TGTGCCAGCAGCCAAGGGCTAGCGGGGCTGACAGATACGCAGTATTTT.